This is a list of T cell receptor beta chains from one sample in a study of beta chain features in type 1 diabetes. Sequencing was performed with immunoSEQ multiplex PCR; in TCRdb, only in-frame clones are kept and a portion is missing. This sample has about 320,000 clones, with around 13% found just once. The source material was central memory CD4+ T cells from blood. Every receptor here comes from a man in his thirties or forties in good health. Each CDR3 is given without its conserved first and last residue. The order of the fields is V gene, CDR3 protein.

V: TRBV20-1; CDR3: SAVTDEQY
V: TRBV7-9; CDR3: ASSLKRGGEDTQY
V: TRBV7-2; CDR3: ASSIAESYEQY
V: TRBV4-3; CDR3: ASSQDRGGSGAPQH
V: TRBV4-3; CDR3: ASSQGAEVYNEQF
V: TRBV14; CDR3: ASSQNLGSGLAF
V: TRBV5-4; CDR3: ASSFSPGGYT
V: TRBV7-2; CDR3: ASSSDRVVAF
V: TRBV6-1; CDR3: ATVGVLNTEAF
V: TRBV10-3; CDR3: AISPIAGGPYNEQF